These T cell receptor beta chains were read from a single sample in a study of shared T cell receptors in the human thymus. Measured with immunoSEQ multiplex PCR; TCRdb has only the in-frame clones, and not every one. The sample comprises more than 550,000 clones, 70% to 90% of which are singletons, and under 0.01% rests with the top ten. The data were also submitted as part of a second study, on human thymus T cells.

The source material was thymocytes. These receptors were collected from a boy less than two years old with a congenital heart defect. The conserved cysteine and the conserved F or W are not part of the CDR3 here.

v_call | cdr3_aa
TRBV28 | ASTDTNRQY
TRBV14 | ASSLREGPGSYEQY
TRBV6-6 | ASGGQPQPQH
TRBV7-2 | ASSLESLAEHTYEQY
TRBV10-3 | AISPEPRQSTDTQY
TRBV5-1 | ASSLGGGGSIFHYNEQF
TRBV27 | ASRSTSGRKKGEQY
TRBV7-2 | ASIHFNSGNTIY
TRBV28 | ASSLGQGNQELPNSGANVLT
TRBV2 | ASSRTPVAGGPDEQF
TRBV7-8 | ASSVVRQGWDTANYGYT
TRBV7-2 | ASSSIAGGLNEQF
TRBV7-6 | ASSFLAGGNYGYT
TRBV7-9 | ASSLVGQGNTNEKLF
TRBV9 | ASSIPQRAGANVLT
TRBV5-1 | ASSGGPEVNNEQF
TRBV28 | ASSATSRGGTRYNEQF
TRBV4-1 | ASSQVVGSSYNSPLH
TRBV4-3 | ASSQGRTPNTEAF
TRBV10-2 | ASSQQGAVDTQY
TRBV29-1 | SALTRQINSSYEQY
TRBV5-1 | ASSADRGGGKLF
TRBV4-3 | ASSQDPWESGGTQF
TRBV2 | ASSGGISSYNEQF
TRBV7-2 | ASSLISGSSGELF
TRBV29-1 | SVGGWGQGVYEQY
TRBV7-9 | ASSLYLAGRYEQY
TRBV14 | ASSQVLAGQETQY
TRBV10-2 | ASSESIPRGRTEAF
TRBV11-2 | ASSHGTSGSPFTYEQY
TRBV2 | ASSASGTSSYNEQF
TRBV6-5 | ASRPQDQPQH
TRBV27 | ASSLRQVDSFYEQY
TRBV7-9 | ASSPRSSGTQY
TRBV7-2 | ASSSRVPSTYNEQF
TRBV7-8 | ASSPQTGGNDGYT
TRBV27 | ASSLYLRTGGLTDAQY
TRBV6-1 | ASRLNTEAF
TRBV28 | ASSLWAGGTVTYEQY
TRBV4-1 | ASSQLQGHTYNEQF
TRBV10-1 | ASSDSGRTSLYEQY
TRBV11-2 | ASSLLGRGRKEKLF
TRBV28 | ASSLLGTRGNTEAF
TRBV27 | ASSLTGTGVHEQY
TRBV29-1 | SADSVGSLQF
TRBV11-2 | ASSPRGDNYGYT
TRBV14 | ASSWATGDTGELF
TRBV11-2 | ASSLGAGFREQY
TRBV28 | ASSQGSHPGGGRQPQH
TRBV14 | ASSQGVGVTEAF
TRBV9 | ASSPRRTGHYNEQF
TRBV5-1 | ASSLPQRGEGLEQY
TRBV4-2 | ASSQEYTSTAYYEQY
TRBV6-5 | ASSFLRRDAYNEQF
TRBV7-2 | ASSLYAGPTYEQY
TRBV7-2 | ASSLALTGTTEQY
TRBV27 | ASSNRTFTTDTQY
TRBV5-1 | ASSTRGGVNTEAF